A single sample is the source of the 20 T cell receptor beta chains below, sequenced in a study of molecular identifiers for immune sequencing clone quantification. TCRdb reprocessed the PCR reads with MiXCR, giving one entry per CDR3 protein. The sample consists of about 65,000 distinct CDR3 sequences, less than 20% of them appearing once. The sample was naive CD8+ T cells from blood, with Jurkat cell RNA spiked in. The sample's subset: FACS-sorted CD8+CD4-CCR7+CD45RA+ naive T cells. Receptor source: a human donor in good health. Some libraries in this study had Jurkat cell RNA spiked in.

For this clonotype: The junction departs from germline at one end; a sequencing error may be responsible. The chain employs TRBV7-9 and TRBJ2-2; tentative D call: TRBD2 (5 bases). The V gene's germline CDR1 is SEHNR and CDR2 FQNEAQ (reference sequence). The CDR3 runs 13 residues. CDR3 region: CASSLAKNGELLF. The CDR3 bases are TGTGCCAGCAGCTTAGCAAAGAACGGGGAGCTGCTTTTT.

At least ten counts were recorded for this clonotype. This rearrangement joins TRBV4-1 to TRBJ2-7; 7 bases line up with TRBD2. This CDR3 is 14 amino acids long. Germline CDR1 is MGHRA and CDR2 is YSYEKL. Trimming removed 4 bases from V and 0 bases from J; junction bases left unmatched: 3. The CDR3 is CASSPAGFSYEQYF. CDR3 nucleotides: TGCGCCAGCAGCCCAGCGGGGTTCTCCTACGAGCAGTACTTC.

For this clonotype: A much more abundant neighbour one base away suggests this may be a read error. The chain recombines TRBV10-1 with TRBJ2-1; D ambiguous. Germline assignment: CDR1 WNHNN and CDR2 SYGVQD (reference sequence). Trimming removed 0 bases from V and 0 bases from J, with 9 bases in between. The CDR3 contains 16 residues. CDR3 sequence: CASSESAVSSYNEQFF. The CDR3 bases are TGCGCCAGCAGTGAGTCGGCGGTCAGCTCCTACAATGAGCAGTTCTTC.

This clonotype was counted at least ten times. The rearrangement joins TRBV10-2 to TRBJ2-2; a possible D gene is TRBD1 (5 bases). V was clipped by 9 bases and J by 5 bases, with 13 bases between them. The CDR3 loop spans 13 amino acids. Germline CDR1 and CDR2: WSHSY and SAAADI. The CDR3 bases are TGCGCCAGAGGGGCGTCTGGGACCGGGGAGCTGTTTTTT. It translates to CARGASGTGELFF.

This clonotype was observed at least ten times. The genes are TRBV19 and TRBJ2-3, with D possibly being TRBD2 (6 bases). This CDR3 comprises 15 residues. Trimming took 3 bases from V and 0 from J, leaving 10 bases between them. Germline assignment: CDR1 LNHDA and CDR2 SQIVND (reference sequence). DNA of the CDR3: TGTGCCAGTAGTATTGTGGGGGGAAGCACAGATACGCAGTATTTT. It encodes CASSIVGGSTDTQYF.

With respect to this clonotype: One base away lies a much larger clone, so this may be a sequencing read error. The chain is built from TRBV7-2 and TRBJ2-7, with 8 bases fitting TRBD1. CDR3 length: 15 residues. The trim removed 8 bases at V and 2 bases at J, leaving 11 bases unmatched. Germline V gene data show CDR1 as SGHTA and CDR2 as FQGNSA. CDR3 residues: CASGSYNRGTYEQYF. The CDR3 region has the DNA TGTGCCAGCGGCTCATATAACAGGGGGACCTACGAGCAGTACTTC.

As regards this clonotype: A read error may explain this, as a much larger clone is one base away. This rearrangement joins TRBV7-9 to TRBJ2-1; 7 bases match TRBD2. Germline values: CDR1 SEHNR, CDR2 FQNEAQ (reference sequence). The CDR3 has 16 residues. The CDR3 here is CASSILAGPTINEQSF. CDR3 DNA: TGTGCCAGCAGCATTTTAGCGGGCCCGACGATCAATGAGCAGTCCTTC.

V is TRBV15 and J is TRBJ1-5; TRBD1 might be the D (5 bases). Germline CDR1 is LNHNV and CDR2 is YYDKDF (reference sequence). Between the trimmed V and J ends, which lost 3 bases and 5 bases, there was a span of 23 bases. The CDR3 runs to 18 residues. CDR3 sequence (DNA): TGTGCCACCAGCAGTCTGATGGACAAGTTCACCCCAGATCAGCCCCAGCATTTT. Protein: CATSSLMDKFTPDQPQHF.

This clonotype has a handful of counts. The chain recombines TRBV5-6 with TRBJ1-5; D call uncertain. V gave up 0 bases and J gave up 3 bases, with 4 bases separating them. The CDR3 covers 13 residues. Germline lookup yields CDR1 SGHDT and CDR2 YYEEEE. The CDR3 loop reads CASSLANNQPQHF. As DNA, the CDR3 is TGTGCCAGCAGCTTGGCGAACAATCAGCCCCAGCATTTT.

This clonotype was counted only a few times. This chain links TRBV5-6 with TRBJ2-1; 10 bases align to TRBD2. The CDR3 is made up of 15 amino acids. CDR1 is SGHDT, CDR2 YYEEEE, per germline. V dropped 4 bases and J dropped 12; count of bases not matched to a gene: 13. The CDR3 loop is CASSPIQREGLPQFF. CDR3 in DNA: TGTGCCAGCAGCCCGATCCAGCGGGAGGGCCTGCCGCAGTTCTTC.

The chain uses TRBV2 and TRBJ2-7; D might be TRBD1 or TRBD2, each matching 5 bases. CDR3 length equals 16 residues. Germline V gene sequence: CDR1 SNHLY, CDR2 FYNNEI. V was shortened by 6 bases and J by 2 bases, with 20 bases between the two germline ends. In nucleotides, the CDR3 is TGTGCCAGCAGCGTAACCCGGGACCGAGAAGCCTACGAGCAGTACTTC. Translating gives CASSVTRDREAYEQYF.

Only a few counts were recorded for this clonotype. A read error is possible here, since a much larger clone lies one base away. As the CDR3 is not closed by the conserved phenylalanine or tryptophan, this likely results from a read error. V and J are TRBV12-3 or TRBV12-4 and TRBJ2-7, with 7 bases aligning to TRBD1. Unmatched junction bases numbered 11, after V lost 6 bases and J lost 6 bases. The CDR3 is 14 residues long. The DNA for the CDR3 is TGTGCCAGCAGCCCACCCGGACAGGATTTCGAGCAGTACCTC. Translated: CASSPPGQDFEQYL.

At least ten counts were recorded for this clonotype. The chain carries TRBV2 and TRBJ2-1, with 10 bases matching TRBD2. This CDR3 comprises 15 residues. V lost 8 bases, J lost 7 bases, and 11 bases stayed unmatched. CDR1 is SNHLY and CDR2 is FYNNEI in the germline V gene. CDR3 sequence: CASRHVAGGGNEQFF. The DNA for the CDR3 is TGTGCCAGCCGCCACGTAGCGGGAGGAGGAAATGAGCAGTTCTTC.

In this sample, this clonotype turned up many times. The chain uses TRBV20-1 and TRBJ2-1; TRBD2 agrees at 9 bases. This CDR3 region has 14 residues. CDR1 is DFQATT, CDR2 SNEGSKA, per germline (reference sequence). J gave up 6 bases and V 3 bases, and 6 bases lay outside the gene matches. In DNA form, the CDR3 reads TGCAGTGCTAGGACTAGCGGTGGGGTCAATGAGCAGTTCTTC. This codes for CSARTSGGVNEQFF.

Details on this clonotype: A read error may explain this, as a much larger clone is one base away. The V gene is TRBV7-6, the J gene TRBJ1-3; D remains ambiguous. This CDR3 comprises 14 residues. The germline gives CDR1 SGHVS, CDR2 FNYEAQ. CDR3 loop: CASSPALPGITIYF. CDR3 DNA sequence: TGTGCCAGCAGCCCAGCGCTCCCTGGAATCACCATATATTTT.

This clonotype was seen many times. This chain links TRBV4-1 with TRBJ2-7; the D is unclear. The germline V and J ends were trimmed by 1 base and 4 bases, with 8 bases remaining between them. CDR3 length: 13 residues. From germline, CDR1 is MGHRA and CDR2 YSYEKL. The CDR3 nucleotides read TGCGCCAGCAGCCAAGGGGTGGATTACGAGCAGTACTTC. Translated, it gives CASSQGVDYEQYF.

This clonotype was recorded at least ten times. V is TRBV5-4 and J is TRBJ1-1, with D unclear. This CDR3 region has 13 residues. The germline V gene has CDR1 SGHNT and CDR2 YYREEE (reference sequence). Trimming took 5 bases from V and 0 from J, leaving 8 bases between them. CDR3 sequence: CASRNGLNTEAFF. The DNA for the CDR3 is TGTGCCAGCAGAAATGGGCTGAACACTGAAGCTTTCTTT.

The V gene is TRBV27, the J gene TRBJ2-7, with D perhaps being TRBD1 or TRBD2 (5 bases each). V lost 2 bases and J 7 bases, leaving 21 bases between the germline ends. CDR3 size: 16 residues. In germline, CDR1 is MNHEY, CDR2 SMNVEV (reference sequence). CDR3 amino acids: CASSLAPGRTPREQYF. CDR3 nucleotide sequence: TGTGCCAGCAGTTTAGCGCCGGGACGGACCCCTCGGGAGCAGTACTTC.

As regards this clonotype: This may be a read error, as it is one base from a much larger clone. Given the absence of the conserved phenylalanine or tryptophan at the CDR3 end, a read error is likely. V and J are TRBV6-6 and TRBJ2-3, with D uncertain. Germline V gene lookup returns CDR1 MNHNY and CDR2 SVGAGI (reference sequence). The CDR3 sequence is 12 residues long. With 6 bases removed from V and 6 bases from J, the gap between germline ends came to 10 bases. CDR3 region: CASRPFEDTQYS. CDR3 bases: TGTGCCAGCAGACCCTTTGAGGATACGCAGTATTCT.

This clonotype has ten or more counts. CDR3 nucleotide sequence: TGTGCCAGCAGTTTAACAGGGGTTGGGTACGAGCAGTACTTC. It specifies CASSLTGVGYEQYF. The chain is built from TRBV27 and TRBJ2-7, with TRBD1 matching 7 bases. The CDR3 totals 14 residues. V was clipped by 2 bases and J by 4 bases; unmatched bases: 5. Germline CDR1 is MNHEY and CDR2 is SMNVEV (reference sequence).